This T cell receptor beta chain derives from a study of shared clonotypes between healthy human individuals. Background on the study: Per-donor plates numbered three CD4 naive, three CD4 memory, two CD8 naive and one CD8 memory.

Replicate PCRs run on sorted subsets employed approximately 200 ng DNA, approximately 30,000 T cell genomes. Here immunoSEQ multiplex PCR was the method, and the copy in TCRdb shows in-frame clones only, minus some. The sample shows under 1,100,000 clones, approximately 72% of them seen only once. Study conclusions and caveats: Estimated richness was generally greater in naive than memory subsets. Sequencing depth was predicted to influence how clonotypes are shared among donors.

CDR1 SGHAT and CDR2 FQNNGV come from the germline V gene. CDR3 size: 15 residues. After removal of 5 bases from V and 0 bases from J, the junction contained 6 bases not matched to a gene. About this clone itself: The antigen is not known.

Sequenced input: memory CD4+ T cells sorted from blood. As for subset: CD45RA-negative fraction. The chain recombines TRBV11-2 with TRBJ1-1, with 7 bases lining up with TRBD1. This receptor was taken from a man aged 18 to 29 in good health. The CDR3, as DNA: TGTGCCAGCAGCGCGGGACAGATGATGAACACTGAAGCTTTCTTT. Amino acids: CASSAGQMMNTEAFF.